This T cell receptor beta chain derives from a study of T cell responses to AZD1222 COVID-19 vaccine (dated by TCRdb to about 2021). About the full investigation: TCR sequencing was performed for 230 to 250 trial participants, of whom roughly 200 were given two doses of AZD1222 and around 25 were given two doses of MenACWY control vaccine. Trial participants were enrolled by age into subgroups of 18-55, 56-69 and 70-plus years, and around 150, 28 and 57 TCR-sequenced participants, respectively, were included in these subgroups.

Summary of the overall study and its limitations: Nearly half of unique spike-specific TCRs reportedly recognized epitopes outside regions mutated in the B.1.351 and B.1.1.7 variants. Participants were mostly white British, with more females than males. The authors suggested clonal diversity may have been underestimated. Conclusions about previously exposed vaccinees are limited, since just 5 to 7 AZD1222 recipients were seropositive for SARS-CoV-2 at baseline. Spike-specific TCR breadth and depth rose significantly after two AZD1222 doses compared with day 0 and with MenACWY recipients. Because no samples from the day 14 peak response were available, repertoires could be characterized only after the peak T cell response. The whole spike protein was spanned by vaccine-associated CD4 TCRs, and dominant responses were seen in regions 160-218 and 743-854. In the small 56-69-year group, the increase in depth fell short of significance, most likely because of low power.

The cysteine opens and the phenylalanine closes a CDR3 of 15 amino acids. Just CDR3 DNA is preserved here, 45 bases in frame from base 1. CDR1 and CDR2, looked up from the germline V gene (reference sequence), are SGHNT and YYREEE. V is reduced by 0 bases and J by 0 bases, leaving a spacing of 7 bases between them. About this clone itself: No cognate antigen has been identified for it. There are no base qualities to consult, and no much larger clone falls within one base.

What the time point label conveys for this sample: about 28 days (+/-7) after the second vaccine dose. AZD1222 recipients whose second dose came at about 4 weeks and those whose second dose came at about 12 weeks were combined into one group, since spike-specific TCR depth and breadth did not differ between the two schedules. The vaccinee samples were drawn from two UK trials, COV001 and COV002, one of which was a single-blind randomized controlled phase 2/3 trial testing AZD1222 (ChAdOx1 nCoV-19) in healthy adults. Trial participant PBMC samples were collected at day 0 and day 28 after the second dose for TCRbeta chain sequencing. The CDR3 regions of human TCRbeta chains were analyzed by immunosequencing. The original pipeline was this. Repertoire TCRs were matched against a reference library of SARS-CoV-2-specific TCRs generated with the MIRA antigen-specificity platform. Breadth was defined as the fraction of unique TCRs that were SARS-CoV-2-associated, and depth was defined as the fraction of total T cells that were SARS-CoV-2-associated. Using the MIRA data, every spike-specific TCR was mapped to the spike region that the TCR reacted to and assigned to either a CD4 or a CD8 class. Log10-transformed breadth and depth values were compared by one-way ANOVA with Sidak's multiple comparisons tests. Imported from immuneACCESS, the table was reduced by TCRdb to in-frame sequences with V and J called. These copies leave out some clones; in studies compared against another copy, an unresolved V gene accounts for under half, and the cause of the remainder is not known. V and J calls and clone size are those listed in that table; D and trimming were worked out from the DNA. For this sample the table gives about 160,000 clones, of which 92% were detected only once. Around 0.98% of the sample belongs to the ten largest clones.

The chain links TRBV5-4 with TRBJ2-1; the D gene identity is not certain. The clonotype was recovered from an adult who received the AZD1222 COVID-19 vaccine. The sample in question was peripheral blood, obtained 28 days after the second AZD1222 dose. The CDR3 amino acid sequence is: CASSLDASSYNEQFF. In nucleotide form, the sequence is TGTGCCAGCAGCTTGGACGCGAGCTCCTACAATGAGCAGTTCTTC.